The clone carrying this TCR beta chain has only a few counts. What it binds is unknown. This entry comes from a study of T-cell reconstitution after alpha-beta-depleted transplantation in children. A library of TCRbeta sequences, prepared with unique molecular identifiers, was generated. Using its own MiXCR run on the PCR reads, TCRdb lists one record per CDR3 protein. The table has fewer than 700,000 distinct CDR3 sequences, 10% to 15% seen once. Study results and caveats: Diversity and T-cell counts at one year after transplant derived mostly from new T cells. About two months after transplant, alpha-beta T cells reportedly came from several hundred expanded graft clones.

The specimen comprised PBMCs, mostly from graft donor cells, sampled 360 days after TCRalphabeta/CD19-depleted stem cell transplant. This clonotype was obtained from a male patient younger than 18 who had a stem cell transplant for acute myeloid leukemia, so the T cells may come from the graft donor.

CDR3 nucleotide sequence: TGTGCCAGCAGCCCGACAGTGCTTAATGAAAAACTGTTTTTT. Translated: CASSPTVLNEKLFF. J is TRBJ1-4 and V is TRBV28, with D possibly TRBD1 on 5 matching bases. The CDR3 runs 14 residues. The V end was cut by 6 bases, the J end by 4 bases, with 12 bases between. Germline CDR1 and CDR2: MDHEN and SYDVKM. Looking up the rest from reference TRBV28 and TRBJ1-4 gives the full variable domain: DVKVTQSSRYLVKRTGEKVFLECVQDMDHENMFWYRQDPGLGLRLIYFSYDVKMKEKGDIPEGYSVSREKKERFSLILESASTNQTSMYLCASSPTVLNEKLFFGSGTQLSVL.